Listed below are T cell receptor beta chains from one sample, sequenced in a study of control samples from healthy donors and cancer patients. Measured with immunoSEQ multiplex PCR; TCRdb has only the in-frame clones, and not every one. The repertoire has fewer than 100,000 clones, about four fifths of them found once; the top ten carry 1.5% to 2.5%. Sequencing used blood. The receptors were sampled from a man in his 60s in good health. The CDR3 runs from the conserved cysteine through the conserved F or W. A D gene is named only where the DNA matches it firmly. Rows give clone size only sometimes, using once, few, many, or a class for an expanded clone.

clone_size	d_call	v_call	j_call	cdr3_nt	cdr3_aa
NA	TRBD1	TRBV10-3	TRBJ1-2	TGTGCCATCAAGTCGACAGGGGCCAAAGTTAACTATGGCTACACCTTC	CAIKSTGAKVNYGYTF
NA	NA	TRBV4-2	TRBJ1-5	TGTGCCAGCAGCCTCGGCGGACATCAGCCCCAGCATTTT	CASSLGGHQPQHF
NA	NA	TRBV5-4	TRBJ2-2	TGTGCCAGCAGCGGAACAGGGTTAGAGACCGGGGAGCTGTTTTTT	CASSGTGLETGELFF
NA	NA	TRBV2	TRBJ2-3	TGTGCCAGCAGTTACACGGATACGCAGTATTTT	CASSYTDTQYF
medium-sized	NA	TRBV9	TRBJ2-1	TGTGCCAGCAGCGTCAGGGGGGCGCCGCAGTTCTTC	CASSVRGAPQFF
NA	NA	TRBV27	TRBJ1-4	TGTGCCAGCAGTGGAGTGGGACTTCATGAAAAACTGTTTTTT	CASSGVGLHEKLFF
NA	TRBD1	TRBV7-2	TRBJ2-7	TGTGCCAGCAGCTTATACCGGGACAGCTCGTACGAGCAGTACTTC	CASSLYRDSSYEQYF
NA	TRBD1	TRBV7-8	TRBJ1-4	TGTGCCAGCAGCAGAGGACAGGGGACTAATGAAAAACTGTTTTTT	CASSRGQGTNEKLFF
NA	NA	TRBV15	TRBJ1-5	TGTGCCACCAGCAGAGTCGAGTACCTTAGCAATCAGCCCCAGCATTTT	CATSRVEYLSNQPQHF
few	NA	TRBV30	TRBJ2-1	TGTGCCTGGAGTGTACTCGGTAATGAGCAGTTCTTC	CAWSVLGNEQFF
NA	TRBD1	TRBV3-1/TRBV3-2	TRBJ2-7	TGTGCCAGCAGCCTGGGACAGGTTACCTACGAGCAGTACTTC	CASSLGQVTYEQYF
NA	TRBD1	TRBV5-1	TRBJ2-3	TGCGCCAGCAGCGAGGACAGGGGGGGGGATACGCAGTATTTT	CASSEDRGGDTQYF
NA	NA	TRBV11-2	TRBJ2-3	TGTGCCAGCAGCTTCCCGACAGATACGCAGTATTTT	CASSFPTDTQYF
NA	NA	TRBV5-1	TRBJ1-6	TGCGCCAGCAAGGAAGGGCCTAGGCTTAATTCACCCCTCCACTTT	CASKEGPRLNSPLHF
NA	NA	TRBV7-8	TRBJ1-5	TGTGCCAGCAGCTTAGCGCCAGGAGGGGGGCAGCCCCAGCATTTT	CASSLAPGGGQPQHF
NA	NA	TRBV27	TRBJ1-4	TGTGCCAGCAGCGATCAGGGATTTAATGAAAAACTGTTTTTT	CASSDQGFNEKLFF
NA	NA	TRBV12-3/TRBV12-4	TRBJ2-1	TGTGCCAGCAGTTTCCGTGAGCAGTTCTTC	CASSFREQFF
NA	NA	TRBV11-3	TRBJ2-7	TGTGCCAGCAGCCCCGGCGGATTTGACTACGAGCAGTACTTC	CASSPGGFDYEQYF
NA	NA	TRBV6-5	TRBJ1-2	TGTGCCAGCAACCGGGACGGCTATGGCTACACCTTC	CASNRDGYGYTF
NA	NA	TRBV7-3	TRBJ2-3	TGTGCCAGCAGCTTAGGCGCCCCAGGTAGCGCAGATACGCAGTATTTT	CASSLGAPGSADTQYF
few	NA	TRBV12-3/TRBV12-4	TRBJ1-1	TGTGCCAGCAGTTTAGGAGGCAACACTGAAGCTTTCTTT	CASSLGGNTEAFF
NA	TRBD2	TRBV7-8	TRBJ2-5	TGTGCCAGCAGCCCCCGGGGGGGACTAGTCCTAGGCGAGACCCAGTACTTC	CASSPRGGLVLGETQYF
NA	TRBD2	TRBV28	TRBJ2-1	TGTGCCAGCCACCTAGCGGGGGGCTACAATGAGCAGTTCTTC	CASHLAGGYNEQFF
NA	NA	TRBV30	TRBJ2-7	TGTGCCTGGAGTGTACAAGTTGAGGGGCTAAGGTACTTC	CAWSVQVEGLRYF
NA	NA	TRBV25-1	TRBJ2-2	TGTGCCAGCAGCCGTCCCGGGAACACCGGGGAGCTGTTTTTT	CASSRPGNTGELFF
NA	NA	TRBV13	TRBJ2-7	TGTGCCAGCAGCGCCACTACCTACGAGCAGTACTTC	CASSATTYEQYF
few	NA	TRBV7-8	TRBJ1-2	TGTGCCAGCAGCTACCCGGCCGATCCCAGCTATGGCTACACCTTC	CASSYPADPSYGYTF
NA	NA	TRBV10-1	TRBJ1-2	TGCGCCAGCGCCCCCAGGGAGCGATCAGGCTACACCTTC	CASAPRERSGYTF
NA	NA	TRBV5-5	TRBJ2-7	TGTGCCAGCACCCGGCCCGGCATAGGGTTGTACGAGCAGTACTTC	CASTRPGIGLYEQYF
NA	NA	TRBV19	TRBJ2-7	TGTGCCAGTAGTTCGTCAGCCAGACACGTCTACGAGCAGTACTTC	CASSSSARHVYEQYF
NA	NA	TRBV27	TRBJ2-7	TGTGCCAGCCGCATGGCTGCCCTGGGGCCCTCCTACGAGCAGTACTTC	CASRMAALGPSYEQYF
NA	NA	TRBV18	TRBJ2-5	TGTGCCAGCTCACCAACGGGAGAGACCCAGTACTTC	CASSPTGETQYF
NA	TRBD1	TRBV28	TRBJ1-1	TGTGCCAGCAGCTTGGCCGGGACAGGGAACACTGAAGCTTTCTTT	CASSLAGTGNTEAFF
NA	NA	TRBV5-8	TRBJ1-1	TGTGCCAGCAGCACGAGGGGGGGGACTGAAGCTTTCTTT	CASSTRGGTEAFF
few	NA	TRBV6-4	TRBJ2-3	TGTGCCAGCAGTAGTACTAGCGAGGGGGGAGATACGCAGTATTTT	CASSSTSEGGDTQYF
few	TRBD2	TRBV27	TRBJ2-7	TGTGCCAGCAGCCCACAGCCGGGACTAGCAGGCTACGAGCAGTACTTC	CASSPQPGLAGYEQYF
NA	TRBD1	TRBV5-1	TRBJ2-2	TGCGCCAGCAGCTTCCGGCAGGGGGCCACCGGGGAGCTGTTTTTT	CASSFRQGATGELFF
NA	NA	TRBV6-5	TRBJ2-3	TGTGCCAGCAGGCACAGGGTTGTTGCCACAGATACGCAGTATTTT	CASRHRVVATDTQYF
NA	NA	TRBV28	TRBJ1-3	TGTGCCAGCAGTTTCCCAACTGGAAACACCATATATTTT	CASSFPTGNTIYF
few	NA	TRBV30	TRBJ2-5	TGTGCCTGGAAAATACTCCGAACTGAGACCCAGTACTTC	CAWKILRTETQYF
NA	NA	TRBV19	TRBJ1-5	TGTGCCAGTAGTGCCGGGACACCTAGCAATCAGCCCCAGCATTTT	CASSAGTPSNQPQHF
NA	TRBD2	TRBV5-4	TRBJ2-2	TGTGCCAGCAGCTTTTCTAGCGGGAGGGGGAACACCGGGGAGCTGTTTTTT	CASSFSSGRGNTGELFF
NA	TRBD1	TRBV25-1	TRBJ1-6	TGTGCCAGTCACGGACAGGAGAATTCACCCCTCCACTTT	CASHGQENSPLHF
NA	NA	TRBV6-5	TRBJ1-1	TGTGCCAGCAGTTACGGGATGATGAACACTGAAGCTTTCTTT	CASSYGMMNTEAFF
NA	TRBD1	TRBV10-2	TRBJ2-7	TGCGCCAGCCCAAATGGACAGGAGTACTCCTACGAGCAGTACTTC	CASPNGQEYSYEQYF
once	TRBD1	TRBV3-1/TRBV3-2	TRBJ2-4	TGTGCCAGCAGCCGAGAGCCGGGACAGGGGTTGCGTCTAGCCAAAAACATTCAGTACTTC	CASSREPGQGLRLAKNIQYF
few	NA	TRBV27	TRBJ2-1	TGTGCCAGCAGCGGATCGAAGTACAATGAGCAGTTCTTC	CASSGSKYNEQFF
NA	TRBD1	TRBV2	TRBJ1-5	TGTGCCAGCAATACAGGGGGGGGTCAGCCCCAGCATTTT	CASNTGGGQPQHF
NA	TRBD1	TRBV6-6	TRBJ2-2	TGTGCCACCCGGACAGGGGCTAACACCGGGGAGCTGTTTTTT	CATRTGANTGELFF
once	NA	TRBV28	TRBJ2-3	TGTGCCAGCAGTTTGTCAAGTAAGAATACGCAGTATTTT	CASSLSSKNTQYF
NA	TRBD1	TRBV7-9	TRBJ1-4	TGTGCCAGCAGCTTTGGTCAGGGGGGAGAAAAACTGTTTTTT	CASSFGQGGEKLFF
NA	NA	TRBV4-1	TRBJ1-1	TGCGCCAGCAGCCAAGCCCGGGGAGGGAACACTGAAGCTTTCTTT	CASSQARGGNTEAFF
NA	TRBD2	TRBV24-1	TRBJ2-3	TGTGCCACCAGTGATTTGTCGGGAGGAGGGGCAGATACGCAGTATTTT	CATSDLSGGGADTQYF
few	TRBD1	TRBV2	TRBJ1-6	TGTGCCAGCAGAGGGACAGGGGTTAATTCACCCCTCCACTTT	CASRGTGVNSPLHF